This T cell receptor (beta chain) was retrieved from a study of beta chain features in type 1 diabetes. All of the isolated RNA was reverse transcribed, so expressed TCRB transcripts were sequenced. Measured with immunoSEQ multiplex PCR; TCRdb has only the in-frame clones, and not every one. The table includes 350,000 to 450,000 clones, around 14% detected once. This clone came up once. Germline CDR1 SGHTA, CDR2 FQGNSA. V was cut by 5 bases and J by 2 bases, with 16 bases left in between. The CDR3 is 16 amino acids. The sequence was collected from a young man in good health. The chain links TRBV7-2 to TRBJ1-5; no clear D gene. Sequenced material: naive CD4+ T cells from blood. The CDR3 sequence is CASSPAGPPGNQPQHF. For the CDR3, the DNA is TGTGCCAGCAGCCCGGCGGGTCCCCCAGGCAATCAGCCCCAGCATTTT.